This paragraph covers one TCR beta chain sequence. It lacks a known antigen. The source of the sample is a study of cytomegalovirus exposure and HLA in healthy donors (TCRdb year 2017). Describing the broader study: An earlier analysis of a few hundred of the donors reported under 300 Gb of sequence data and around 120 million unique TCR beta sequences obtained from about 179 million T cells. An early release covering roughly 640 HLA-typed donors comprised about 290 gigabases of sequencing data and around 85 million unique TCR sequences. Of the 300 to 450 genotyped donors, 75% to 85% were placed in the genetic ancestry cluster associated with self-reported Caucasian donors. The study aimed to test whether cataloging public T cell receptors could reveal signatures of past pathogen exposure. Using immunosequencing, the study profiled T cell repertoires from around 680 subjects and related those repertoires to cytomegalovirus serostatus. Along with the approximately 650-subject first cohort, a separate validation cohort of around 120 different subjects was used. The study combined high-throughput TCR immunosequencing, statistical association of individual TCRs with disease status, and machine learning to predict cytomegalovirus infection status. A later analysis re-examined previously published TCR beta repertoires from just over 650 donors and added high-resolution HLA genotyping to investigate patterns of TCR occurrence. The later analysis used no new phenotypic data to find candidate immune exposures, relying instead on TCR beta sequences and their occurrence across donors. An earlier analysis of approximately 500 of the donors applied high-throughput TCR beta sequencing to assess whether each TCR beta V gene segment acted as functional or pseudogenic. Donor age, sex, ethnicity and CMV serostatus were collected together with the repertoire data. A later genetic analysis took genome-wide SNP genotypes for 398 of the 666 donors and used that subset as a discovery cohort. All discovery cohort repertoires had been generated using a single sequencing platform. HLA typing covered class I and class II loci at four-digit resolution. The number of donors typed differed by locus, with 629-630 for A, B, C, DRB1 and DQB1, roughly 520 for DQA1, 606 for DPA1, and approximately 470 for DPB1. Several DR-DQ haplotypes were handled as single units for association and clustering, since linkage in the cohort was strong. Across roughly 420 genotyped donors of the cohort, an average of about 240,000 unique TCR beta nucleotide sequences per donor were sequenced, and roughly 20% of those sequences were non-productive.

CDR1 and CDR2 (SNHLY, FYNNEI) derive from the germline V gene. The CDR3, cysteine through phenylalanine, is 15 amino acids long. Of all the DNA, just the CDR3 is kept, 45 bases in frame from base 1. From V the trimming removes 5 bases and from J it removes 1 base, while the gene matches leave 6 bases of the junction unaccounted for. The protocol used for the library was the immunoSEQ multiplex PCR assay. The multiplex PCR relied on a mix of 60 forward primers for TCR Vbeta segments and 13 reverse primers for TCR Jbeta segments. The CDR3 region of rearranged TCR beta genes was amplified from genomic DNA with a multiplex PCR assay. The amplified TCR beta libraries were sequenced on the Illumina HiSeq System as 87-base-pair reads. The source study handled its data this way. In a later analysis, tens of millions of unique TCR beta chains were counted across the approximately 620 repertoires, and roughly 11 million of these chains were shared by at least two donors. Raw reads were error-corrected and collapsed into unique sequences by a nearest-neighbor algorithm in which closely related sequences were merged to remove PCR and sequencing errors. V, D and J gene segments were assigned by aligning CDR3 sequences to IMGT reference sequences. Each retained sequence needed at least a six-nucleotide match to both a V gene segment and a J gene segment. A rearrangement was called productive if the CDR3 had no stop codons and remained in frame with V and J, and every other rearrangement was called non-productive. Following IMGT convention, CDR3 was defined as the stretch from the second conserved V-encoded cysteine to the conserved J-encoded phenylalanine. The earlier analysis of around 640 of the donors excluded sequences that lacked an unambiguous match to a single V gene segment. An earlier analysis of 587 of the donors called V segments functional above 56.7% productive rearrangements and segregating when the between-donor standard deviation exceeded 5%. A statistical classification framework was built to diagnose cytomegalovirus status from the catalog of TCR beta chain sequences. V and J gene assignment, in a later analysis, came from comparing TCR nucleotide sequences with IMGT/GENE-DB human TR gene sequences. In a later analysis, CDR3 sequences and most-parsimonious VDJ recombination scenarios were assigned using the TCRdist pipeline. In a later analysis, each TCR beta chain was defined by its CDR3 amino acid sequence together with its V-gene family, and reads without a unique V-gene family were excluded. A later analysis removed several hundred highly shared, low-generation-probability nucleotide sequences to deal with suspected cross-contamination and a sequencing artifact. For each public chain, a later analysis derived a clonal expansion index from normalized ranks of inferred template counts within each repertoire. A later analysis computed generation probabilities with a VDJ recombination model fitted to out-of-frame rearrangements, and checked the results against IGoR. In a later analysis, hypergeometric tests were used to score TCR-TCR, TCR-HLA and TCR-CMV co-occurrence, with a repertoire-size bias correction applied to TCR pairs. A later analysis estimated false discovery rates by permuting HLA or CMV assignments 20 times. A later analysis grouped co-occurring TCRs with DBSCAN, adding TCRdist sequence similarity when clustering within HLA-allele-positive subsets. Repertoires with fewer than 30,000 or more than 120,000 public chains, plus five repertoires with anomalous nucleotide sharing, were excluded from co-occurrence clustering. TCRdb limited this immuneACCESS table to in-frame rearrangements with V and J called. A share of clones is missing; checked studies link under half to unresolved V genes, and the rest is unexplained. D and trimming were read from the DNA, whereas the V and J calls and clone size are those reported in that table. This sample's table has entries for 80,000 to 100,000 clones. Together, the top ten hold about 0.5% of the sample.

In total, approximately 610 healthy bone marrow donors made up the cohort. All cohort members were sampled while nominally healthy, although unrecorded immune exposures were likely present. The donor tested CMV seronegative and was one of the 352 seronegative cohort members. Every donor gave a peripheral blood sample, and the peripheral blood mononuclear cells from that sample were used for TCR beta sequencing. Genomic DNA was extracted from the blood cell samples with the Qiagen DNeasy Blood Extraction Kit. The research as a whole found: Compared with the approximately 700-donor mean, donors in an Asian-associated ancestry cluster had fewer N-insertions in productive TCRs, according to a later genetic analysis. Strong co-occurrence of HLA alleles, especially DR and DQ, made assigning TCR associations to individual alleles difficult. A later analysis reported that several top co-occurrence clusters appeared linked to parvovirus B19, influenza, CMV and Epstein-Barr virus. According to a later analysis, most CMV-associated TCR beta chains appeared to be HLA-restricted, and the HLA associations seemed to be driven largely by CMV exposure. Most TCR sequences were seen in very few donors, while some public TCRs were found in many individuals. This cohort had only TCR beta chains sequenced, and the lack of alpha or paired-chain data limited which features could be detected. A group of highly shared sequence variants was considered likely to be a technical artifact of the sequencing pipeline. Some IMGT-functional V segments, including TRBV6-2 and TRBV6-3, could not be told apart with the 87-base-pair reads, so those segments were excluded. A total of about 150 TCR beta chains were listed by the study as associated with cytomegalovirus. Roughly uniform sequencing depth across donors was assumed in presence/absence analyses, although this assumption may not hold. The classifier was reported to diagnose cytomegalovirus status with high specificity and sensitivity in both the original cohort and the validation cohort. For the cohort, immune exposure information was limited to CMV serostatus. A further reported finding was that TCR beta sequences accurately predicted the HLA-A and HLA-B alleles for most subjects in the first cohort. The authors suggested that the approach could potentially be extended to other disease states and immunological phenotypes. Broadly in line with IMGT annotations, most TCR beta V segments showed up in productive rearrangements about 87% or about 30% of the time in an earlier analysis of approximately 640 of the donors. A later analysis found that TCR association rates varied across HLA loci, with DRB1 alleles showing the most associated TCRs and HLA-C alleles the fewest. Correlated functional status among segregating V segments might be attributable to linkage disequilibrium, but an unknown experimental factor could not be ruled out. Because HLA typing was missing for some donors at each locus, association tests included only the typed subset. The earlier analysis of 587 of the donors excluded approximately 15 rarely observed V segments, including chromosome 9 orphons, because counts were too low. In vitro tests confirmed that a few of the cytomegalovirus-associated TCR beta chains recognize cytomegalovirus antigens. A later analysis associated 15,000 to 20,000 TCR beta sequences with specific HLA alleles at a false discovery rate of 0.05. A later analysis found that HLA-associated TCR beta chains were more clonally expanded and had lower generation probabilities than equally common non-associated chains. In a later genetic analysis, a missense DCLRE1C variant was associated with V-gene and J-gene trimming of TCR beta chains, and the association was replicated in an independent cohort.

The chain links TRBV2 with TRBJ1-1, with TRBD1 matching 8 junction bases. The receptor comes from a man aged 45-60 years in good health and CMV-seronegative. Sequenced material: PBMCs. The DNA reads as follows: TGTGCCAGCAGTCAACAGGGGGTCCGGAACACTGAAGCTTTCTTT. Its amino acids are CASSQQGVRNTEAFF.